The clone carrying this T cell receptor beta chain was observed a handful of times. The antigen remains undetermined. These data belong to a study of STAT5B mutations in CD4+ large granular lymphocyte leukemia. General observations from the study: Without putative leukemic clones, patient CD4-sorted repertoires remained more clonal than healthy CD4+ repertoires.

The assay was immunoSEQ multiplex PCR, and TCRdb's table has in-frame clones only and misses some. The sample holds some 21,000 clones, just over 70% seen once. Sequencing was carried out using CD4+ T cells from blood buffy coats. This clonotype was obtained from a human donor in good health.

CDR3 nucleotides: TGTGCCAGCAGACGGACAGGGGGGCGGTCTGAAGCTTTCTTT. The encoded protein is CASRRTGGRSEAFF. The V gene is TRBV7-2, the J gene TRBJ1-1, with TRBD1 matching 10 bases. This CDR3 has 14 residues. Germline assignment: CDR1 SGHTA and CDR2 FQGNSA. V gave up 6 bases and J gave up 6 bases; unmatched junction bases: 7.